This TCR beta chain comes out of a study of CD4 and CD8 cells across lung adenocarcinoma regions. V was clipped by 6 bases and J by 7 bases, with 18 bases between them. Germline-derived CDR1 and CDR2 are MNHEY and SVGEGT. The CDR3 runs to 15 residues. MiXCR, applied by TCRdb to the PCR reads, yields one record per CDR3 protein. The sample has nearly 4,000 distinct CDR3 sequences; roughly 51% are singletons. The J gene is TRBJ2-2, the V gene TRBV6-2 or TRBV6-3; D remains unclear. The sequenced sample consisted of CD4+ T cells from the margin of a lung tumor. The source is a female donor with lung adenocarcinoma. The CD4 and CD8 labels of this study may be unreliable. CDR3 sequence reads: CASSLDNLLSGELFF. The CDR3 DNA is TGTGCCAGCAGCCTTGACAACCTCCTTAGCGGGGAGCTGTTTTTT.